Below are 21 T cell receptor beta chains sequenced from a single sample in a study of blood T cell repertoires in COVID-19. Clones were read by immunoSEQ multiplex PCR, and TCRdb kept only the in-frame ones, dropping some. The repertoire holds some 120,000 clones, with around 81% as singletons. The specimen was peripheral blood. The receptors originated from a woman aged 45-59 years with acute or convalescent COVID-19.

The CDR3 is CASSQDSSWASGRGETQYF. The CDR3 region has the DNA TGTGCCAGCAGCCAAGATTCGTCGTGGGCTAGCGGGAGAGGAGAGACCCAGTACTTC. This rearrangement joins TRBV4-2 to TRBJ2-5, with 10 bases fitting TRBD2. In germline, CDR1 is LGHNA, CDR2 YNFKEQ. The length of the CDR3 is 19 residues. The V and J ends lost 0 bases and 4 bases, in that order; junction bases with no gene match: 14.

Here the CDR3 DNA reads TGTGCCAGCAGTCTCCCCGGACAGGTGGTTGGAAACACCATATATTTT. Amino acids: CASSLPGQVVGNTIYF. The V gene is TRBV28, the J gene TRBJ1-3; 7 bases fit TRBD1. CDR1 and CDR2 from the germline V gene are MDHEN and SYDVKM. With V trimmed by 5 bases and J by 3 bases, 10 bases remained unmatched. This CDR3 contains 16 residues. Complete variable domain (other parts from reference TRBV28 and TRBJ1-3): DVKVTQSSRYLVKRTGEKVFLECVQDMDHENMFWYRQDPGLGLRLIYFSYDVKMKEKGDIPEGYSVSREKKERFSLILESASTNQTSMYLCASSLPGQVVGNTIYFGEGSWLTVV.

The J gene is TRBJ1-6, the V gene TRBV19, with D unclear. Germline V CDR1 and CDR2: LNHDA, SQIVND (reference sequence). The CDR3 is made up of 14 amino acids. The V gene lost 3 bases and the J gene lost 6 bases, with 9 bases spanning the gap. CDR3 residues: CASSMQVINSPLHF. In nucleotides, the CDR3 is TGTGCCAGTAGTATGCAGGTGATTAATTCACCCCTCCACTTT.

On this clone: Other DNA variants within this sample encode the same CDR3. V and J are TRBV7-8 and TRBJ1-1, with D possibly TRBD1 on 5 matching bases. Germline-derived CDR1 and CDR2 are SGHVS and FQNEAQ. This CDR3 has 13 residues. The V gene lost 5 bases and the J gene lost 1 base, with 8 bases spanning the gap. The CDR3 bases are TGTGCCAGCAGCCTACAGGAGAACACTGAAGCTTTCTTT. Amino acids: CASSLQENTEAFF.

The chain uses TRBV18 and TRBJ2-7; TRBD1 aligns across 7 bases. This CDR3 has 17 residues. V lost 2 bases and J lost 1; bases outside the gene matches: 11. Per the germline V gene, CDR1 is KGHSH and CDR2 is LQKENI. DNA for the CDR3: TGTGCCAGCTCACCATTCGCCTTAGGGGGCTCTTCCTACGAGCAGTACTTC. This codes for CASSPFALGGSSYEQYF.

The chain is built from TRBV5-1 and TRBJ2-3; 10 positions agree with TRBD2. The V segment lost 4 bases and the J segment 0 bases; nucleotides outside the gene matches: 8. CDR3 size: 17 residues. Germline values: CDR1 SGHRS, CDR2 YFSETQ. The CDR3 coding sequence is TGCGCCAGCAGCGGCCCGGGACTAGCGCTAAGCACAGATACGCAGTATTTT. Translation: CASSGPGLALSTDTQYF.

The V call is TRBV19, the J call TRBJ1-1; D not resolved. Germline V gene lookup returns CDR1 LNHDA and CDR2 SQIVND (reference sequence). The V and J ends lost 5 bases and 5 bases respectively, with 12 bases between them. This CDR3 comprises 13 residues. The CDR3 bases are TGTGCCAGTAGTCGGGAGGGTTGGACTGAAGCTTTCTTT. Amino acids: CASSREGWTEAFF.

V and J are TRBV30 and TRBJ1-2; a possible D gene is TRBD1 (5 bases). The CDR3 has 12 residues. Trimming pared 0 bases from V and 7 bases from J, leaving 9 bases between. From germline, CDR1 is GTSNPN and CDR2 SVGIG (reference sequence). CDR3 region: CAWSVGPGGYTF. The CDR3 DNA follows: TGTGCCTGGAGTGTGGGGCCGGGTGGCTACACCTTC. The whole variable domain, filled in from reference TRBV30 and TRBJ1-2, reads SQTIHQWPATLVQPVGSPLSLECTVEGTSNPNLYWYRQAAGRGLQLLFYSVGIGQISSEVPQNLSASRPQDRQFILSSKKLLLSDSGFYLCAWSVGPGGYTFGSGTRLTVV.

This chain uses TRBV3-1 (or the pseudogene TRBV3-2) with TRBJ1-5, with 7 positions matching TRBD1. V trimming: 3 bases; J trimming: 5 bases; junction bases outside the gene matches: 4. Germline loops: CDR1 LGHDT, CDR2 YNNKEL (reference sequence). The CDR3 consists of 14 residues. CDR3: CASSQSDRDQPQHF. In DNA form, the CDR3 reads TGTGCCAGCAGCCAGAGCGACAGGGATCAGCCCCAGCATTTT.

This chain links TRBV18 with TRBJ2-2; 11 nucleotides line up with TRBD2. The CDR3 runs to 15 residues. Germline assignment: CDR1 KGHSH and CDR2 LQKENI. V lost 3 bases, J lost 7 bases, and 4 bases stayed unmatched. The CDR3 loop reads CASSPGLADYGELFF. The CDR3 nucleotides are TGTGCCAGCTCACCGGGACTAGCGGACTACGGGGAGCTGTTTTTT.

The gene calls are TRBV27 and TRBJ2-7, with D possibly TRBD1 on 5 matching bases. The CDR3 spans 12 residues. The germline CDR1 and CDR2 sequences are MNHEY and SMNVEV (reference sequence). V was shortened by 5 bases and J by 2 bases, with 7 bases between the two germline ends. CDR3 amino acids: CASSPGTYEQYF. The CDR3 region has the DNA TGTGCCAGCAGTCCAGGGACCTACGAGCAGTACTTC.

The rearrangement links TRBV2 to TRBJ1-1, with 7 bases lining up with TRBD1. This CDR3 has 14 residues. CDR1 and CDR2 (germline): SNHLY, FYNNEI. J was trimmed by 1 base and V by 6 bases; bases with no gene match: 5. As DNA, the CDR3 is TGTGCCAGCAGGGACCGGACAGGGAACACTGAAGCTTTCTTT. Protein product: CASRDRTGNTEAFF.

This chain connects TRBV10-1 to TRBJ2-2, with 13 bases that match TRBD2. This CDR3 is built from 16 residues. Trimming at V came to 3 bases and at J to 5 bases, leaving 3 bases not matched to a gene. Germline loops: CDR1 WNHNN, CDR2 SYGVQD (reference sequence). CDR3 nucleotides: TGCGCCAGCAGTGATAGGGGACTAGCGGGGACCGGGGAGCTGTTTTTT. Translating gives CASSDRGLAGTGELFF.

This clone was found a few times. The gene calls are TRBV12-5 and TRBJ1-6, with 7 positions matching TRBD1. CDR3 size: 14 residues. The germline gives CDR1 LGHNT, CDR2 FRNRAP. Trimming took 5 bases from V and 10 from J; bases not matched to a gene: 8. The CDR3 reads CASGGDSAVSPLHF. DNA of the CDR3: TGTGCTAGTGGTGGGGACAGTGCAGTCTCACCCCTCCACTTT.

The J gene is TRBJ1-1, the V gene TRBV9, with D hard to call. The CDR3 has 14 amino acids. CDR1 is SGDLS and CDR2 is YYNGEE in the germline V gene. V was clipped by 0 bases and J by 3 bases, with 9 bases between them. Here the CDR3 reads CASSVGPGDTEAFF. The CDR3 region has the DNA TGTGCCAGCAGCGTAGGACCGGGAGACACTGAAGCTTTCTTT.

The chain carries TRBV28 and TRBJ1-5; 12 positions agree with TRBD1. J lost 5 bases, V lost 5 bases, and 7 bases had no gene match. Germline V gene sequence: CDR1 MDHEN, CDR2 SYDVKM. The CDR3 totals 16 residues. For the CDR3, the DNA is TGTGCCAGCAGTGCACCGGGACAGGGGGCTTATCAGCCCCAGCATTTT. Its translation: CASSAPGQGAYQPQHF.

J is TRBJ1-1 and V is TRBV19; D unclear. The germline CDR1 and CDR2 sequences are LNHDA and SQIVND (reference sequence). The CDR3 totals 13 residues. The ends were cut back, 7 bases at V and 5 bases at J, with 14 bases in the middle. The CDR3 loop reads CASTLTQTTEAFF. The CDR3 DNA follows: TGTGCCAGTACCTTGACTCAAACGACTGAAGCTTTCTTT.

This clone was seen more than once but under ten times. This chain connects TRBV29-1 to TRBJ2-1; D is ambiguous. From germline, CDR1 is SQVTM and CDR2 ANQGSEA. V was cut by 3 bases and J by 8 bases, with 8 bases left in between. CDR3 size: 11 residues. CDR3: CSVEIVYEQFF. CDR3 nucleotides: TGCAGCGTTGAGATAGTGTATGAGCAGTTCTTC.

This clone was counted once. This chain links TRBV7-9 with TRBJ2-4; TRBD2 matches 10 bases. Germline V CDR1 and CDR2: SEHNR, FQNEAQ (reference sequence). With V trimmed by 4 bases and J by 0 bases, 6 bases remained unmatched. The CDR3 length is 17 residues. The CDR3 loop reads CASSSLAGTLAKNIQYF. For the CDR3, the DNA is TGTGCCAGCAGCTCACTAGCGGGGACACTAGCCAAAAACATTCAGTACTTC.

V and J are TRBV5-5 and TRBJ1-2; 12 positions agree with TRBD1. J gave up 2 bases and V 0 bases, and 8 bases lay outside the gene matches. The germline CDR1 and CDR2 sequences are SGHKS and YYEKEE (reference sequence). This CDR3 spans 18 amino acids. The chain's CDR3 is CASSLGAGTGGGNYGYTF. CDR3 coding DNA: TGTGCCAGCAGCTTGGGGGCCGGGACAGGGGGCGGAAACTATGGCTACACCTTC.

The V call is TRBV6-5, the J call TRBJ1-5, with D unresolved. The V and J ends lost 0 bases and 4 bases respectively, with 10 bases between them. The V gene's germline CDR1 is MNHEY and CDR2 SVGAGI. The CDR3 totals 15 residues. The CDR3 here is CASSYSAAANQPQHF. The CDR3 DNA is TGTGCCAGCAGTTACTCGGCCGCCGCAAATCAGCCCCAGCATTTT.